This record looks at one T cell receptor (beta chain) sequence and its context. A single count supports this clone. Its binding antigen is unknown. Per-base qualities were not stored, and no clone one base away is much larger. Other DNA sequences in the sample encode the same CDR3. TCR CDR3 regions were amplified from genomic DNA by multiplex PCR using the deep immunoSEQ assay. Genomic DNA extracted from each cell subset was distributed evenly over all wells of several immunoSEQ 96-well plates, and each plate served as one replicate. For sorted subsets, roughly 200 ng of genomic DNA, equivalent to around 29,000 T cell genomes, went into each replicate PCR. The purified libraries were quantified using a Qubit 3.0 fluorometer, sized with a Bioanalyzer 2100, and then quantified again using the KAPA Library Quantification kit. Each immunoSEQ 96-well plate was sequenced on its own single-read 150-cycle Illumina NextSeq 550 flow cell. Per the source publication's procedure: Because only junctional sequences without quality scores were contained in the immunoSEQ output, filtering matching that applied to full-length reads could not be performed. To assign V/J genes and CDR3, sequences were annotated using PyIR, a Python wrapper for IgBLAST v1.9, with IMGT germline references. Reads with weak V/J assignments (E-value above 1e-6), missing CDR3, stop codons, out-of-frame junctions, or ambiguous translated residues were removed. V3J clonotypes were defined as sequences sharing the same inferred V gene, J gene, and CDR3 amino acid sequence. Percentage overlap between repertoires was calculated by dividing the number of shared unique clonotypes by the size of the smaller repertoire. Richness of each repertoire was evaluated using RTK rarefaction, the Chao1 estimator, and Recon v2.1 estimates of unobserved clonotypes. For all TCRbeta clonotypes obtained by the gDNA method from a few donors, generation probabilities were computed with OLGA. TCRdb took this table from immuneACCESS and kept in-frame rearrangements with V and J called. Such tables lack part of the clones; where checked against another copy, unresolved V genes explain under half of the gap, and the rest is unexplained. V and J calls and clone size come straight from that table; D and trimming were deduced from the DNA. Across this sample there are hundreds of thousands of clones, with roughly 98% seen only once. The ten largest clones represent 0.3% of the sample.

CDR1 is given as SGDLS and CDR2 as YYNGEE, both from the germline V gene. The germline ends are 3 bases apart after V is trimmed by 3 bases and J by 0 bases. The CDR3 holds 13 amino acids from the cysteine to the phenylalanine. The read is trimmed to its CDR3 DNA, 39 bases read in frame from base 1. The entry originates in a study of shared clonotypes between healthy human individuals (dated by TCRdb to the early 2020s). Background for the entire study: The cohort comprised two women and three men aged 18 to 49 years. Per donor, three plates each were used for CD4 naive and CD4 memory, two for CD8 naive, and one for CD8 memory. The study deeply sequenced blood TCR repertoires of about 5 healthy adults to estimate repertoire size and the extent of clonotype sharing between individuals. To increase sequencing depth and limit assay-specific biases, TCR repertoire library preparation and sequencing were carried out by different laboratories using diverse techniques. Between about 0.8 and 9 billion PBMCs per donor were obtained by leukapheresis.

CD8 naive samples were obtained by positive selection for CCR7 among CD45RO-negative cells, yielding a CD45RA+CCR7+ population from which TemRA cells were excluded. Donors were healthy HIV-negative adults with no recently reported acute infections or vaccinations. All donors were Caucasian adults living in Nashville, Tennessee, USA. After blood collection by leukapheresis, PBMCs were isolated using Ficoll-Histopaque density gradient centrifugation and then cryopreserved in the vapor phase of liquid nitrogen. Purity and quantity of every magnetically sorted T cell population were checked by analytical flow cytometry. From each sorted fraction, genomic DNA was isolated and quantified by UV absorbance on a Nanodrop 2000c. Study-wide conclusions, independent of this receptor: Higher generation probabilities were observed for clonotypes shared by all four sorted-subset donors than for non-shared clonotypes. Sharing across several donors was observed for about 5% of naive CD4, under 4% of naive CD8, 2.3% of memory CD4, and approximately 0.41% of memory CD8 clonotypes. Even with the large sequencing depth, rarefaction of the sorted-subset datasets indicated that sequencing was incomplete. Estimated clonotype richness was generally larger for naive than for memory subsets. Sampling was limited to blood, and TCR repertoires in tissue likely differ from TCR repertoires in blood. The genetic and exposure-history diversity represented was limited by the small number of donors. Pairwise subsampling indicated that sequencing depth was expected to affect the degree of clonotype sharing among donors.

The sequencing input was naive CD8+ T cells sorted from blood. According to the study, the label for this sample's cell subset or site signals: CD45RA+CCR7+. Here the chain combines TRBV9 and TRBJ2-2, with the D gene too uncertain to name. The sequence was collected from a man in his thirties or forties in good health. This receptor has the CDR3 CASSGTNTGELFF. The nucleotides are TGTGCCAGCAGCGGAACGAACACCGGGGAGCTGTTTTTT.